This T cell receptor beta chain derives from a study of CD8+ T cells in alopecia areata. Following RNA extraction, reverse transcription yielded cDNA that acted as the sequencing template. Libraries were prepared by immunoSEQ multiplex PCR; TCRdb keeps only in-frame clonotypes and omits some of them. The sample consists of just over 30,000 clones, approximately 65% of them appearing once. This CDR3 has 15 residues. Losses at the gene ends were 4 bases for V and 4 bases for J; bases not matched to a gene: 7. CDR1 is SGHDT, CDR2 YYEEEE, per germline. V usage is TRBV5-6 and J usage is TRBJ2-1; 8 bases are a match to TRBD2. This clonotype was sampled from a human donor with alopecia areata. Source material: NKG2D-high CD8+ T cells sorted from blood. The CDR3 DNA reads as TGTGCCAGCAGCACAGCGGGAGTTCCATACAATGAGCAGTTCTTC. Translating gives CASSTAGVPYNEQFF. The full variable domain, completed using reference TRBV5-6 and TRBJ2-1, is DAGVTQSPTHLIKTRGQQVTLRCSPKSGHDTVSWYQQALGQGPQFIFQYYEEEERQRGNFPDRFSGHQFPNYSSELNVNALLLGDSALYLCASSTAGVPYNEQFFGPGTRLTVL.